The 19 T cell receptor beta chains given below trace back to one sample, sequenced in a study of beta chain features in type 1 diabetes. Points from the study as a whole: Among all four CD4+ subsets, Type 1 diabetes patients had TCRB CDR3s that were moderately but significantly shorter.

Every isolated RNA sample was fully reverse transcribed, so sequencing captured expressed TCRB transcripts. Some clones are missing from TCRdb's copy, which holds only in-frame ones; the method was immunoSEQ multiplex PCR. The sample has 150,000 or so clones; around 8.6% are singletons. Antigens for these TCRs are unknown. The sample was central memory CD4+ T cells from blood. All receptors come from a woman between 18 and 29 years old with type 1 diabetes.

The chain recombines TRBV7-2 with TRBJ1-2; no definite D call. Per germline, CDR1 SGHTA and CDR2 FQGNSA. The CDR3 is 12 amino acids. Trimming removed 0 bases at V and 6 bases at J, with 5 bases between. CDR3: CASSLARDGYTF. In DNA form, the CDR3 reads TGTGCCAGCAGCTTAGCGCGGGATGGCTACACCTTC.

Only a few counts were recorded for this clone. This rearrangement joins TRBV25-1 to TRBJ1-4, with 7 bases aligning to TRBD1. In germline, CDR1 is MGHDK, CDR2 SYGVNS. Germline trimming cut 4 bases from V and 8 bases from J; bases unmatched to any gene: 10. The CDR3 has 15 amino acids. For the CDR3, the DNA is TGTGCCAGCAGTGCAGAGACAGGGACCGGGGAAAAACTGTTTTTT. This codes for CASSAETGTGEKLFF.

Ten or more counts support this clone. V is TRBV11-2 and J is TRBJ2-1, with 9 bases that match TRBD2. Trimming took 1 base from V and 4 from J; bases not matched to a gene: 2. The CDR3 totals 15 residues. In germline, CDR1 is SGHAT, CDR2 FQNNGV. The CDR3 loop is CASSLGSGGYNEQFF. The CDR3, as DNA: TGTGCCAGCAGCTTAGGTAGCGGGGGTTACAATGAGCAGTTCTTC.

This clone was seen only a few times. V is TRBV28 and J is TRBJ2-1; D is unresolved. This CDR3 is built from 15 residues. The ends were cut back, 2 bases at V and 3 bases at J, with 11 bases in the middle. Germline-derived CDR1 and CDR2 are MDHEN and SYDVKM. CDR3 residues: CASSLAVLLYNEQFF. CDR3 DNA: TGTGCCAGCAGTTTAGCAGTCCTTCTCTACAATGAGCAGTTCTTC.

V usage is TRBV5-4 and J usage is TRBJ2-3, with D possibly being TRBD1 (6 bases). The CDR3 sequence is 14 residues long. The V gene's germline CDR1 is SGHNT and CDR2 YYREEE (reference sequence). Trimming took off 4 bases at V and 2 bases at J, with 11 bases between the two ends. DNA of the CDR3: TGTGCCAGCAGCGGAGGACAGTTCACAGATACGCAGTATTTT. It translates to CASSGGQFTDTQYF. Variable domain in full (rest from reference TRBV5-4 and TRBJ2-3): ETGVTQSPTHLIKTRGQQVTLRCSSQSGHNTVSWYQQALGQGPQFIFQYYREEENGRGNFPPRFSGLQFPNYSSELNVNALELDDSALYLCASSGGQFTDTQYFGPGTRLTVL.

The V and J genes are TRBV2 and TRBJ2-7; 8 nucleotides line up with TRBD1. V gave up 6 bases and J gave up 6 bases; unmatched junction bases: 7. Germline values: CDR1 SNHLY, CDR2 FYNNEI. This CDR3 spans 13 amino acids. CDR3 nucleotides: TGTGCCAGCAGCCCGGGACAGGTCTCCGAGCAGTACTTC. Protein product: CASSPGQVSEQYF. The variable domain in full, completed from reference TRBV2 and TRBJ2-7, reads EPEVTQTPSHQVTQMGQEVILRCVPISNHLYFYWYRQILGQKVEFLVSFYNNEISEKSEIFDDQFSVERPDGSNFTLKIRSTKLEDSAMYFCASSPGQVSEQYFGPGTRLTVT.

This chain connects TRBV11-2 to TRBJ2-1; no clear D gene. V was shortened by 3 bases and J by 7 bases, with 10 bases between the two germline ends. CDR1 is SGHAT, CDR2 FQNNGV, per germline. This CDR3 is 13 amino acids long. The CDR3 region is CASSFGQVNEQFF. The DNA for the CDR3 is TGTGCCAGCAGCTTTGGGCAGGTAAATGAGCAGTTCTTC.

Notes on this clone: This CDR3 is also generated by other DNA sequences in the sample. The V gene is TRBV29-1, the J gene TRBJ1-5, with D maybe TRBD1 (5 bases). V lost 4 bases and J lost 1, with 8 bases in between. Germline values: CDR1 SQVTM, CDR2 ANQGSEA. This CDR3 contains 13 residues. The CDR3 DNA sequence: TGCAGCGTTGGGGGGGGGAGCAATCAGCCCCAGCATTTT. This encodes CSVGGGSNQPQHF.

This clone has only a few counts. V is TRBV18 and J is TRBJ1-1; no clear D. The CDR3 has 13 residues. The germline V and J ends were trimmed by 3 bases and 8 bases, with 13 bases remaining between them. Germline V gives CDR1 KGHSH, CDR2 LQKENI. The CDR3 loop is CASSPEAGLEAFF. CDR3 nucleotides: TGTGCCAGCTCACCGGAAGCGGGCCTCGAAGCTTTCTTT.

This clone has only a few counts. The V and J genes are TRBV9 and TRBJ2-1, with D unclear. Germline CDR1 and CDR2: SGDLS and YYNGEE. The ends were cut back, 2 bases at V and 6 bases at J, with 6 bases in the middle. The CDR3 is made up of 12 amino acids. CDR3 region: CASSVLSNEQFF. CDR3 in DNA: TGTGCCAGCAGCGTCTTGAGCAATGAGCAGTTCTTC.

The V call is TRBV29-1, the J call TRBJ2-7, with D possibly being TRBD1 (6 bases). Looked up from germline, CDR1 is SQVTM and CDR2 is ANQGSEA. This CDR3 spans 16 amino acids. The germline V and J ends were trimmed by 7 bases and 7 bases, with 29 bases remaining between them. CDR3 sequence reads: CSAPRWSGVRFGEQYF. DNA of the CDR3: TGCAGCGCCCCTAGATGGTCAGGGGTCCGCTTCGGGGAGCAGTACTTC.

CDR3 DNA: TGTGCCAGCAGTTACTCACTAGCGGGGGCTTCCTACGAGCAGTACTTC. Translation: CASSYSLAGASYEQYF. The chain couples TRBV6-5 to TRBJ2-7; 11 bases are a match to TRBD2. CDR1 MNHEY and CDR2 SVGAGI come from the germline V gene. With V trimmed by 0 bases and J by 1 base, 2 bases remained unmatched. The length of the CDR3 is 16 residues.

This clone was seen once. The gene calls are TRBV9 and TRBJ1-3; possibly TRBD1 for D (6 bases). The V gene's germline CDR1 is SGDLS and CDR2 YYNGEE. The CDR3 loop spans 18 amino acids. Trimming stripped 3 bases from V and 2 bases from J, with 21 bases between. Here the CDR3 DNA reads TGTGCCAGCAGCGCACCGATATCGACAGGATTGACTGGAAACACCATATATTTT. Protein sequence: CASSAPISTGLTGNTIYF.

This clone showed up just a few times. V is TRBV4-2 and J is TRBJ2-7; TRBD2 agrees at 8 bases. Germline CDR1 is LGHNA and CDR2 is YNFKEQ. This CDR3 is 18 amino acids long. The V segment lost 0 bases and the J segment 0 bases; nucleotides outside the gene matches: 10. The CDR3 sequence is CASSQEALTSASSYEQYF. The CDR3 DNA reads TGTGCCAGCAGCCAAGAAGCCCTGACTAGCGCCAGCTCCTACGAGCAGTACTTC.

This clone came up a few times. This rearrangement joins TRBV7-3 to TRBJ1-1; D is possibly TRBD1 (6 bases). Germline V gene sequence: CDR1 SGHTA, CDR2 FQGTGA. The CDR3 is 15 residues long. The ends were cut back, 1 base at V and 2 bases at J, with 11 bases in the middle. The CDR3 is CASSLMGRGNTEAFF. Written as DNA, the CDR3 is TGTGCCAGCAGCTTAATGGGCAGGGGCAACACTGAAGCTTTCTTT.

The rearrangement links TRBV28 to TRBJ2-7, with 12 bases lining up with TRBD2. The V gene's germline CDR1 is MDHEN and CDR2 SYDVKM. V lost 8 bases to trimming and J lost 6 bases; unmatched junction nucleotides: 17. The CDR3 extends over 17 amino acids. The CDR3 nucleotides are TGTGCCAGCGGAACCAGGGGGCGACTAGCGGGAGCTGGCGAGCAGTACTTC. This gives the protein CASGTRGRLAGAGEQYF.

The CDR3 DNA reads as TGCGCCAGCAGTGCAGGGGTGGGGGAAGAGACCCAGTACTTC. This codes for CASSAGVGEETQYF. The chain links TRBV5-1 to TRBJ2-5, with a weak D call TRBD1 (6 bases). This CDR3 comprises 14 residues. Germline CDR1 SGHRS, CDR2 YFSETQ. Trimming cost V 5 bases and J 3 bases, with 14 bases left between them.

The table lists this clone with a few counts. The V call is TRBV29-1, the J call TRBJ1-1; tentatively, D is TRBD1 (5 bases). V lost 6 bases and J 2 bases, leaving 10 bases between the germline ends. Germline V CDR1 and CDR2: SQVTM, ANQGSEA. The CDR3 runs to 12 residues. DNA for the CDR3: TGCAGCGTCGCGGGGCTTAACACTGAAGCTTTCTTT. It yields the protein CSVAGLNTEAFF.

The chain uses TRBV6-5 and TRBJ2-5, with D possibly TRBD2 on 5 matching bases. The CDR3 has 14 residues. V dropped 2 bases and J dropped 2 bases, with 9 bases sitting between them. Germline CDR1 reads MNHEY; CDR2 reads SVGAGI. As DNA, the CDR3 is TGTGCCAGCAGTTACCCAAGCGGACAAGAGACCCAGTACTTC. This gives the protein CASSYPSGQETQYF.